This T cell receptor (beta chain) is drawn from a study of T cell responses to AZD1222 COVID-19 vaccine. About the study: Pooled in the analysis were second doses at about 4 or about 12 weeks. Study findings and constraints: Most donors were white British and more were female, and clonal diversity was possibly underestimated. After two AZD1222 doses, spike-specific TCR breadth and depth rose versus day 0. Regions left unmutated in variants are reportedly the target of nearly half of spike-specific TCRs.

Details on this clone: The antigen remains unidentified.

The assay was immunoSEQ multiplex PCR, and TCRdb's table has in-frame clones only and misses some. The sample consists of about 91,000 clones, more than 70% of them appearing once. The starting material was peripheral blood, obtained on day 0 of AZD1222 vaccination. The sequence was obtained from an adult in good health.

The CDR3 is CASSLGLAGIYEQYF. For the CDR3, the DNA is TGTGCCAGCAGCTTAGGACTAGCGGGAATCTACGAGCAGTACTTC. The chain employs TRBV7-8 and TRBJ2-7, with 11 positions matching TRBD2. V gave up 1 base and J gave up 3 bases; unmatched junction bases: 2. Germline CDR1 is SGHVS and CDR2 is FQNEAQ. CDR3 length: 15 amino acids.